The 25 T cell receptor beta chains below all came from one sample that was sequenced in a study of T cell responses to AZD1222 COVID-19 vaccine. Using immunoSEQ multiplex PCR, the repertoire was profiled, and TCRdb retains in-frame clones only, with some absent. The table lists about 93,000 clones, over 75% of them singletons. The sequencing used peripheral blood, collected 28 days after the second AZD1222 dose. The source is an adult who received the AZD1222 COVID-19 vaccine.

The table lists this clone with a count of one. The chain employs TRBV7-3 and TRBJ1-4; no reliable D call. Trimming cost V 5 bases and J 4 bases, with 14 bases left between them. Germline lookup yields CDR1 SGHTA and CDR2 FQGTGA. This CDR3 spans 15 amino acids. The CDR3 DNA is TGTGCCAGCAGCGAGGGAGTTCGGGATAATGAAAAACTGTTTTTT. Residues: CASSEGVRDNEKLFF.

This chain connects TRBV6-5 to TRBJ1-4; the D gene is possibly TRBD1 (5 bases). The ends were cut back, 2 bases at V and 3 bases at J, with 10 bases in the middle. This CDR3 is built from 15 residues. Germline V gene data show CDR1 as MNHEY and CDR2 as SVGAGI. The CDR3 sequence is CASSYGTGPNEKLFF. CDR3 DNA: TGTGCCAGCAGTTACGGGACCGGCCCTAATGAAAAACTGTTTTTT.

V usage is TRBV7-9 and J usage is TRBJ2-3; D not certain. There are 13 residues in the CDR3. Germline CDR1 reads SEHNR; CDR2 reads FQNEAQ (reference sequence). Trimming took 5 bases from V and 2 from J, leaving 8 bases between them. CDR3 sequence (DNA): TGTGCCAGCAGCGTTGGAGACACAGATACGCAGTATTTT. This sequence encodes CASSVGDTDTQYF.

This clone was recorded once. The rearrangement joins TRBV24-1 to TRBJ2-3, with D unresolved. The V gene's germline CDR1 is KGHDR and CDR2 SFDVKD. This CDR3 contains 16 residues. V lost 3 bases and J lost 2, with 14 bases in between. In DNA form, the CDR3 reads TGTGCCACCAGTGATCCCGAAAATGGCGCCACAGATACGCAGTATTTT. Amino acid sequence: CATSDPENGATDTQYF.

The V call is TRBV7-3, the J call TRBJ2-1; D is perhaps TRBD1 (6 bases). The CDR3 loop spans 15 amino acids. Germline V CDR1 and CDR2: SGHTA, FQGTGA. The V gene lost 0 bases and the J gene lost 7 bases, with 13 bases spanning the gap. This CDR3 reads CASSLTGHVENEQFF. CDR3 DNA sequence: TGTGCCAGCAGCTTAACGGGACATGTGGAGAATGAGCAGTTCTTC.

V gene TRBV6-5 combines with J gene TRBJ1-2; no clear D gene. CDR1 is MNHEY and CDR2 is SVGAGI in the germline V gene. Trimming removed 6 bases at V and 6 bases at J, with 14 bases between. This CDR3 contains 13 residues. CDR3 nucleotide sequence: TGTGCCAGCAGCCTGGGAGGAGGGCATGGCTACACCTTC. Amino acid sequence: CASSLGGGHGYTF.

The V call is TRBV5-1, the J call TRBJ2-7; no clear D gene. CDR3 length: 12 amino acids. Looked up from germline, CDR1 is SGHRS and CDR2 is YFSETQ. V lost 0 bases to trimming and J lost 13 bases, with 14 bases between them. This CDR3 is CASSLDGPETYF. Here the CDR3 DNA reads TGCGCCAGCAGCTTGGACGGACCTGAAACTTACTTC.

The chain has TRBV11-3 and TRBJ2-7; no definite D call. Trimming left V 3 bases short and J 7 bases short, with 13 bases between. The CDR3 is 13 amino acids. Per germline, CDR1 SGHNT and CDR2 YENEEA. The CDR3 here is CASSFIAGREQYF. In DNA, the CDR3 is TGTGCCAGCAGCTTTATCGCAGGACGAGAGCAGTACTTC.

In DNA, the CDR3 is TGTGCCAGCAGGAACCGGGACAGGGGAAGGCAGCCCCAGCATTTT. Translated, it gives CASRNRDRGRQPQHF. This chain links TRBV6-6 with TRBJ1-5, with TRBD1 identical over 10 bases. Germline V gene sequence: CDR1 MNHNY, CDR2 SVGAGI (reference sequence). The trim removed 6 bases at V and 7 bases at J, leaving 9 bases unmatched. This CDR3 contains 15 residues.

This clone was seen just once. This sequence joins TRBV30 and TRBJ2-1, with TRBD1 identical over 9 bases. V lost 4 bases, J lost 12 bases, and 13 bases stayed unmatched. This CDR3 region has 14 residues. The germline CDR1 and CDR2 sequences are GTSNPN and SVGIG (reference sequence). The CDR3 here is CAWNGNRGRTRQFF. CDR3 DNA: TGTGCCTGGAATGGGAACAGGGGGCGGACGCGGCAGTTCTTC. The full variable domain, its missing parts supplied by reference TRBV30 and TRBJ2-1, is SQTIHQWPATLVQPVGSPLSLECTVEGTSNPNLYWYRQAAGRGLQLLFYSVGIGQISSEVPQNLSASRPQDRQFILSSKKLLLSDSGFYLCAWNGNRGRTRQFFGPGTRLTVL.

The V and J genes are TRBV6-4 and TRBJ2-2, with a tentative D call TRBD2 (5 bases). V was cut by 7 bases and J by 5 bases, with 14 bases left in between. Germline V gene data show CDR1 as MRHNA and CDR2 as SNTAGT. The CDR3 has 14 residues. CDR3 sequence (DNA): TGTGCCAGCACTCGGGATGTCGGGACCGGGGAGCTGTTTTTT. This encodes CASTRDVGTGELFF.

This chain connects TRBV2 to TRBJ1-5, with D uncertain. From germline, CDR1 is SNHLY and CDR2 FYNNEI. V shed 5 bases and J shed 7 bases, with 18 bases lying between them. The CDR3 has 15 residues. The CDR3 sequence: CASSTGPKGGQPQHF. CDR3 DNA: TGTGCCAGCAGTACCGGGCCCAAAGGAGGCCAGCCCCAGCATTTT. Filled out from reference TRBV2 and TRBJ1-5, the complete variable domain reads EPEVTQTPSHQVTQMGQEVILRCVPISNHLYFYWYRQILGQKVEFLVSFYNNEISEKSEIFDDQFSVERPDGSNFTLKIRSTKLEDSAMYFCASSTGPKGGQPQHFGDGTRLSIL.

The genes are TRBV4-1 and TRBJ1-1; 9 bases agree with TRBD1. The CDR3 length is 19 residues. Trimming cost V 0 bases and J 4 bases; bases outside gene matches: 15. Germline lookup yields CDR1 MGHRA and CDR2 YSYEKL. For the CDR3, the DNA is TGCGCCAGCAGCCAAGACGAGAGGGGACAGGGCTTTCGAGGCACTGAAGCTTTCTTT. Encoded protein: CASSQDERGQGFRGTEAFF.

This clone has just one count. The rearrangement links TRBV9 to TRBJ2-1; TRBD2 might be the D (6 bases). The V and J ends lost 3 bases and 5 bases respectively, with 15 bases between them. Germline V gene sequence: CDR1 SGDLS, CDR2 YYNGEE. The CDR3 runs to 15 residues. CDR3: CASSAEMGGDNEQFF. The CDR3 DNA follows: TGTGCCAGCAGCGCTGAGATGGGCGGGGACAATGAGCAGTTCTTC.

The chain carries TRBV12-3 or TRBV12-4 and TRBJ1-1, with no clear D. Trimming shortened V by 10 bases and J by 1 base, and 10 bases separated the two germline ends. The CDR3 loop spans 12 amino acids. CDR3 protein: CATALKNTEAFF. As DNA, the CDR3 is TGTGCCACCGCTCTAAAGAACACTGAAGCTTTCTTT.

The chain links TRBV9 to TRBJ1-5; D is ambiguous. The V end was cut by 5 bases, the J end by 3 bases, with 18 bases between. CDR3 size: 16 residues. Per germline, CDR1 SGDLS and CDR2 YYNGEE. CDR3 amino acids: CASSRGVTGINQPQHF. The CDR3 DNA reads TGTGCCAGCAGTCGCGGGGTAACGGGGATCAATCAGCCCCAGCATTTT.

This chain joins TRBV7-2 and TRBJ2-3, with D unclear. V shed 0 bases and J shed 1 base, with 8 bases lying between them. The CDR3 loop spans 15 amino acids. CDR1 is SGHTA, CDR2 FQGNSA, per germline. CDR3 protein: CASSLAADGTDTQYF. CDR3 DNA: TGTGCCAGCAGCTTAGCGGCGGACGGCACAGATACGCAGTATTTT.

CDR3 amino acids: CASRLSGRFGGYTF. CDR3 bases: TGTGCCAGCAGGCTATCGGGCAGATTCGGTGGCTACACCTTC. The chain joins TRBV5-8 to TRBJ1-2; D is ambiguous. The V end lost 5 bases, the J end lost 7 bases, and 18 bases lay between the germline ends. This CDR3 has 14 amino acids. Germline V CDR1 and CDR2: SGHTS, YDEGEE.

This clone was observed a handful of times. The rearrangement joins TRBV15 to TRBJ2-2, with D perhaps TRBD2 (6 bases). Germline V gene sequence: CDR1 LNHNV, CDR2 YYDKDF (reference sequence). The CDR3 is made up of 18 amino acids. The V end was cut by 1 base, the J end by 0 bases, with 15 bases between. The chain's CDR3 is CATSRVSSAPTNTGELFF. The CDR3 coding sequence is TGTGCCACCAGCAGAGTTTCTAGCGCCCCTACGAACACCGGGGAGCTGTTTTTT.

This clone has just one count. This chain joins TRBV5-5 and TRBJ2-5, with D tentatively TRBD2 (5 bases). V gave up 0 bases and J gave up 5 bases, with 11 bases separating them. Germline assignment: CDR1 SGHKS and CDR2 YYEKEE (reference sequence). The CDR3 loop spans 14 amino acids. CDR3 protein: CASSLEASTETQYF. The CDR3 DNA reads TGTGCCAGCAGCTTGGAGGCTAGCACCGAGACCCAGTACTTC. Looking up the rest from reference TRBV5-5 and TRBJ2-5 gives the full variable domain: DAGVTQSPTHLIKTRGQQVTLRCSPISGHKSVSWYQQVLGQGPQFIFQYYEKEERGRGNFPDRFSARQFPNYSSELNVNALLLGDSALYLCASSLEASTETQYFGPGTRLLVL.

About this clone itself: Other DNA sequences in the sample encode the same CDR3. The rearrangement uses TRBV19 and TRBJ1-5; TRBD1 agrees at 9 bases. J was trimmed by 7 bases and V by 5 bases; bases with no gene match: 6. The CDR3 loop spans 14 amino acids. The germline gives CDR1 LNHDA, CDR2 SQIVND (reference sequence). CDR3: CASSAGQGGQPQHF. CDR3 coding DNA: TGTGCCAGTAGTGCGGGACAGGGAGGGCAGCCCCAGCATTTT.

This chain links TRBV11-2 with TRBJ2-7; D is tentatively TRBD1 or TRBD2 (6 bases each). The CDR3 totals 14 residues. The V end was cut by 5 bases, the J end by 5 bases, with 16 bases between. Germline-derived CDR1 and CDR2 are SGHAT and FQNNGV. DNA of the CDR3: TGTGCCAGCAGCGCCTCCCTTCGGGGGCACGAGCAGTACTTC. Translated: CASSASLRGHEQYF.

This chain uses TRBV6-2 or TRBV6-3 with TRBJ1-1; TRBD1 matches at 9 bases. Per the germline V gene, CDR1 is MNHEY and CDR2 is SVGEGT. This CDR3 spans 14 amino acids. V trimming: 2 bases; J trimming: 4 bases; junction bases outside the gene matches: 2. CDR3 in amino acids: CASSYGTGITEAFF. The DNA for the CDR3 is TGTGCCAGCAGTTACGGGACAGGGATCACTGAAGCTTTCTTT.

The V call is TRBV28, the J call TRBJ1-1; D perhaps matches TRBD1 (6 bases). In germline, CDR1 is MDHEN, CDR2 SYDVKM. The CDR3 has 18 residues. V was trimmed by 4 bases and J by 3 bases, leaving 24 bases between them. In nucleotides, the CDR3 is TGTGCCAGCAGTTCTAACAGGGTGGCCATACACCGGGACACTGAAGCTTTCTTT. It specifies CASSSNRVAIHRDTEAFF.

The CDR3 region is CASSLAPGVYGYTF. As DNA, the CDR3 is TGTGCCAGCAGCTTAGCGCCAGGTGTCTATGGCTACACCTTC. The chain recombines TRBV7-2 with TRBJ1-2; D ambiguous. This CDR3 is built from 14 residues. Trimming removed 0 bases at V and 4 bases at J, with 9 bases between. CDR1 is SGHTA and CDR2 is FQGNSA in the germline V gene.